This entry lists 20 T cell receptor beta chains sequenced from one sample in a study of cytomegalovirus exposure and HLA in healthy donors. Method: immunoSEQ multiplex PCR; TCRdb's copy keeps in-frame clones and lacks some. The sample records some 170,000 clones, almost 85% being singletons. Sequencing was done on a sample of PBMCs. Receptor source: a man aged 25 to 45 in good health and CMV-seropositive.

The V call is TRBV5-6, the J call TRBJ2-7; TRBD1 agrees at 7 bases. Germline CDR1 is SGHDT and CDR2 is YYEEEE. V lost 2 bases and J lost 2; bases outside the gene matches: 4. The CDR3 sequence is 14 residues long. CDR3 sequence reads: CASSFGTAPYEQYF. CDR3 bases: TGTGCCAGCAGCTTCGGGACAGCTCCCTACGAGCAGTACTTC.

The chain employs TRBV7-9 and TRBJ1-5; possible D gene TRBD1, 5 bases. V lost 7 bases and J lost 0, with 13 bases in between. The CDR3 totals 15 residues. The V gene's germline CDR1 is SEHNR and CDR2 FQNEAQ (reference sequence). The DNA for the CDR3 is TGTGCCAGCACCGGGGGGGATATTAGCAATCAGCCCCAGCATTTT. This sequence encodes CASTGGDISNQPQHF.

The chain links TRBV28 to TRBJ2-1; 9 positions match TRBD2. The trim removed 4 bases at V and 8 bases at J, leaving 9 bases unmatched. CDR3 length equals 15 residues. Germline V gene sequence: CDR1 MDHEN, CDR2 SYDVKM. In DNA, the CDR3 is TGTGCCAGCAGTTCAGTAGCGGGAGCAAAGTATGAGCAGTTCTTC. It codes for CASSSVAGAKYEQFF.

This chain joins TRBV10-3 and TRBJ1-3; 9 bases align to TRBD1. With 10 bases clipped from V and 0 bases from J, the junction kept 7 bases outside the gene matches. From germline, CDR1 is ENHRY and CDR2 SYGVKD. CDR3 size: 15 residues. CDR3 protein: CASRVTGGSGNTIYF. As DNA, the CDR3 is TGTGCCAGCAGAGTGACAGGGGGCTCTGGAAACACCATATATTTT.

The rearrangement joins TRBV6-5 to TRBJ2-1, with 9 bases identical to TRBD1. The junction had 6 bases not matched to a gene; V was cut back by 10 bases and J by 8 bases. Germline V gives CDR1 MNHEY, CDR2 SVGAGI. This CDR3 comprises 12 residues. The CDR3 reads CAIGQGWDEQFF. CDR3 nucleotide sequence: TGTGCCATCGGACAGGGGTGGGATGAGCAGTTCTTC.

The table lists this clone with a count of one. The gene calls are TRBV5-1 and TRBJ2-3; TRBD2 matches 8 bases. J was trimmed by 0 bases and V by 0 bases; bases with no gene match: 3. The CDR3 has 16 residues. Germline V gene lookup returns CDR1 SGHRS and CDR2 YFSETQ. The CDR3 is CASSLEVAGSTDTQYF. The CDR3, as DNA: TGCGCCAGCAGCTTGGAGGTAGCGGGAAGCACAGATACGCAGTATTTT.

The chain is built from TRBV28 and TRBJ2-2; 8 nucleotides align to TRBD2. Germline lookup yields CDR1 MDHEN and CDR2 SYDVKM. The CDR3 spans 18 residues. The V segment lost 7 bases and the J segment 1 base; nucleotides outside the gene matches: 14. Here the CDR3 DNA reads TGTGCCAGCACCGATAATTATAGCGGGGCCCTGAACACCGGGGAGCTGTTTTTT. This encodes CASTDNYSGALNTGELFF. The complete variable domain, with remaining parts taken from reference TRBV28 and TRBJ2-2, reads DVKVTQSSRYLVKRTGEKVFLECVQDMDHENMFWYRQDPGLGLRLIYFSYDVKMKEKGDIPEGYSVSREKKERFSLILESASTNQTSMYLCASTDNYSGALNTGELFFGEGSRLTVL.

V gene TRBV10-1 combines with J gene TRBJ2-5, with 8 bases identical to TRBD1. Looked up from germline, CDR1 is WNHNN and CDR2 is SYGVQD (reference sequence). This CDR3 has 16 amino acids. Trimming removed 4 bases from V and 5 bases from J; junction bases left unmatched: 12. This CDR3 is CASSVTSGGGWETQYF. As DNA, the CDR3 is TGCGCCAGCAGTGTCACCTCAGGGGGCGGTTGGGAGACCCAGTACTTC.

The rearrangement uses TRBV15 and TRBJ1-5; D remains ambiguous. The V end lost 5 bases, the J end lost 1 base, and 9 bases lay between the germline ends. Germline CDR1 is LNHNV and CDR2 is YYDKDF (reference sequence). The CDR3 consists of 14 residues. This CDR3 is CATSSIVSNQPQHF. CDR3 sequence (DNA): TGTGCCACCAGCTCAATAGTCAGCAATCAGCCCCAGCATTTT.

The chain couples TRBV7-2 to TRBJ2-3; 7 nucleotides match TRBD2. The junction had 10 bases not matched to a gene; V was cut back by 5 bases and J by 2 bases. The CDR3 spans 16 residues. Per germline, CDR1 SGHTA and CDR2 FQGNSA. CDR3 in amino acids: CASSLQAGKNTDTQYF. As DNA, the CDR3 is TGTGCCAGCAGCCTCCAAGCGGGAAAGAACACAGATACGCAGTATTTT.

The chain joins TRBV6-5 to TRBJ2-3, with no clear D. Trimming removed 6 bases at V and 1 base at J, with 5 bases between. Germline lookup yields CDR1 MNHEY and CDR2 SVGAGI. CDR3 length: 12 amino acids. The CDR3 region has the DNA TGTGCCAGCAGGGCAGGCACAGATACGCAGTATTTT. As protein: CASRAGTDTQYF.

CDR3 sequence: CASSPGGLAGVPRLYEQYF. CDR3 bases: TGTGCCAGCAGCCCAGGGGGACTAGCGGGAGTCCCAAGGCTCTACGAGCAGTACTTC. The chain combines TRBV7-9 with TRBJ2-7, with 14 positions matching TRBD2. The CDR3 length is 19 residues. V dropped 5 bases and J dropped 3; count of bases not matched to a gene: 15. CDR1 and CDR2 from the germline V gene are SEHNR and FQNEAQ (reference sequence).

V and J are TRBV9 and TRBJ2-3; D not certain. The CDR3 is 13 amino acids. Between the trimmed V and J ends, which lost 3 bases and 5 bases, there was a span of 10 bases. Germline V gene data show CDR1 as SGDLS and CDR2 as YYNGEE. The CDR3 DNA reads as TGTGCCAGCAGCGCCGCCGTCAGAGATACGCAGTATTTT. It translates to CASSAAVRDTQYF.

This chain uses TRBV9 with TRBJ1-2; D is possibly TRBD1 (6 bases). Germline V gene sequence: CDR1 SGDLS, CDR2 YYNGEE. V was shortened by 3 bases and J by 6 bases, with 15 bases between the two germline ends. This CDR3 region has 14 residues. The CDR3 DNA reads as TGTGCCAGCAGCGCCCGGGACACTGAGGATGGCTACACCTTC. Its protein is CASSARDTEDGYTF.

The V and J genes are TRBV2 and TRBJ2-2, with D perhaps TRBD2 (7 bases). From germline, CDR1 is SNHLY and CDR2 FYNNEI. Trimming left V 3 bases short and J 4 bases short, with 9 bases between. The CDR3 is made up of 14 amino acids. The CDR3 DNA is TGTGCCAGCAGTGACGGGGGGCCCACCGGGGAGCTGTTTTTT. Translation gives CASSDGGPTGELFF. Based on the CDR3 plus reference TRBV2 and TRBJ2-2, the full variable domain is EPEVTQTPSHQVTQMGQEVILRCVPISNHLYFYWYRQILGQKVEFLVSFYNNEISEKSEIFDDQFSVERPDGSNFTLKIRSTKLEDSAMYFCASSDGGPTGELFFGEGSRLTVL.

The chain uses TRBV7-9 and TRBJ1-5; the D is unclear. The CDR3 sequence is 15 residues long. Trimming removed 5 bases at V and 0 bases at J, with 11 bases between. Per the germline V gene, CDR1 is SEHNR and CDR2 is FQNEAQ (reference sequence). DNA for the CDR3: TGTGCCAGCAGCCCTACCGAGTCTAGCAATCAGCCCCAGCATTTT. Its protein is CASSPTESSNQPQHF.

Written as DNA, the CDR3 is TGCGCCAGCAGCCAGAGACAGGGGTTTTCCTACGAGCAGTACTTC. It is translated as CASSQRQGFSYEQYF. This chain links TRBV4-3 with TRBJ2-7, with 8 bases fitting TRBD1. The CDR3 is made up of 15 amino acids. Germline lookup yields CDR1 LGHNA and CDR2 YSLEER. Losses at the gene ends were 3 bases for V and 1 base for J; bases not matched to a gene: 5.

This chain joins TRBV28 and TRBJ1-1, with TRBD1 as a possible D gene (6 bases). The length of the CDR3 is 14 residues. Germline CDR1 and CDR2: MDHEN and SYDVKM. V was shortened by 5 bases and J by 6 bases, with 16 bases between the two germline ends. The CDR3 loop is CASSPQGASPEAFF. The DNA for the CDR3 is TGTGCCAGCAGTCCACAGGGAGCTAGTCCTGAAGCTTTCTTT.

The table lists this clone with a few counts. The chain has TRBV28 and TRBJ1-2, with D possibly being TRBD1 (5 bases). This CDR3 contains 20 residues. CDR1 is MDHEN and CDR2 is SYDVKM in the germline V gene. Between the trimmed V and J ends, which lost 6 bases and 0 bases, there was a span of 29 bases. The CDR3 here is CASSRVGGWTFLPTNYGYTF. The CDR3 DNA follows: TGTGCCAGCAGCCGGGTCGGCGGCTGGACATTTCTCCCTACTAACTATGGCTACACCTTC.

The chain recombines TRBV5-4 with TRBJ2-7; 7 positions match TRBD2. Germline CDR1 reads SGHNT; CDR2 reads YYREEE (reference sequence). The CDR3 has 16 residues. Trimming took 0 bases from V and 3 from J; bases not matched to a gene: 9. The CDR3 sequence: CASSLAARGGLYEQYF. CDR3 nucleotides: TGTGCCAGCAGCTTGGCCGCGCGCGGGGGACTCTACGAGCAGTACTTC.